This entry concerns a single TCR beta chain. Antigen unknown. This sample was taken from a study of cytomegalovirus exposure and HLA in healthy donors. Study-wide points: Trimming of TCR beta V- and J-genes showed a link, identified in a later analysis, to a missense DCLRE1C variant.

The PCR had 60 Vbeta and 13 Jbeta primers. Using immunoSEQ multiplex PCR, the repertoire was profiled, and TCRdb retains in-frame clones only, with some absent. The sample consists of some 65,000 clones, less than 70% of them appearing once. With 3 bases removed from V and 0 bases from J, the gap between germline ends came to 7 bases. The germline V gene has CDR1 SGHNT and CDR2 YYREEE (reference sequence). CDR3 length: 13 amino acids. This chain uses TRBV5-4 with TRBJ2-7; D call uncertain. The sequencing sample was made of PBMCs. The TCR was taken from a man aged 30 to 39 in good health and CMV-seronegative. The DNA of the CDR3 is TGTGCCAGCAGCTACTCATACTCCTACGAGCAGTACTTC. Its translation: CASSYSYSYEQYF.